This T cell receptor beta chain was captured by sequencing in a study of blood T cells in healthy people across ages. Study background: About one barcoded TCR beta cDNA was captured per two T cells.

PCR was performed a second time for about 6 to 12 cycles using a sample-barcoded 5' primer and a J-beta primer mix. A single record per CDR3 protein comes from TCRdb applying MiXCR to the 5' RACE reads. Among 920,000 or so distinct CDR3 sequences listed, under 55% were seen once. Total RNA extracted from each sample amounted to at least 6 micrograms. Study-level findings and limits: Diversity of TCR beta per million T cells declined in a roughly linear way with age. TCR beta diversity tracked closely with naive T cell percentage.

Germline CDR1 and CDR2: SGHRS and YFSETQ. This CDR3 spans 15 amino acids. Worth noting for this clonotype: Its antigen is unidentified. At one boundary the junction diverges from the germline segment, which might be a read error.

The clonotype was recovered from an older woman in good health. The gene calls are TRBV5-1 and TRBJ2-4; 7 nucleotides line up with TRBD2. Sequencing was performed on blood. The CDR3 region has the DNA TGCGCCAACAGCCCACTAGCAGCGGGAAAAAACATTCAGTACTTC. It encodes CANSPLAAGKNIQYF. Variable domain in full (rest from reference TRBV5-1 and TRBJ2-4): KAGVTQTPRYLIKTRGQQVTLSCSPISGHRSVSWYQQTPGQGLQFLFEYFSETQRNKGNFPGRFSGRQFSNSRSEMNVSTLELGDSALYLCANSPLAAGKNIQYFGAGTRLSVL.